What follows describes a single T cell receptor (beta chain). Its antigen is as yet unknown. This CDR3 is also generated by other DNA sequences in the sample. Germline loops: CDR1 MDHEN, CDR2 SYDVKM. Trimming cost V 2 bases and J 8 bases, with 7 bases left between them. CDR3 length: 12 residues. This sample was included in a study of shared clonotypes between healthy human individuals. Measured with immunoSEQ multiplex PCR; TCRdb has only the in-frame clones, and not every one. The table shows about 2.4 million clones, with 93% occurring only once. Study-wide results and limits: Sampling involved blood alone; tissue repertoires likely differ. Represented diversity, genetic and exposure-history alike, was limited by few donors.

The donors were all Caucasian adults (living in Nashville, Tennessee). A CD45RA-negative memory subset and a CD45RA+ naive subset were separated from the CD4+ cells. The gene calls are TRBV28 and TRBJ2-1, with a tentative D call TRBD1 (6 bases). The specimen sequenced was naive CD4+ T cells from PBMCs. The sample's subset: CD45RA+ positively selected. This receptor was identified in a man aged 18 to 29 in good health. Some clones in this sample may be carry-over from other donors' samples. CDR3 in amino acids: CASSLPGDEQFF. CDR3 DNA: TGTGCCAGCAGTTTACCAGGGGATGAGCAGTTCTTC.